This section outlines one TCR beta chain sequence together with its context. Its target is unknown. The primer mix had 60 Vbeta and 13 Jbeta primers. The table came from immunoSEQ multiplex PCR; TCRdb's copy has only in-frame clones and leaves some out. Across more than 95,000 clones, the top ten clones capture under 3.5% of the sample. The germline CDR1 and CDR2 sequences are MNHNS and SASEGT. This CDR3 contains 17 residues. V shed 2 bases, J shed 0 bases, and the junction held 6 bases outside the gene matches. These data come from a study of cytomegalovirus exposure and HLA in healthy donors. General study findings and limits: Productive rates of about 87% or about 30% were seen for most TCR beta V segments in an earlier analysis.

Sample: PBMCs. J is TRBJ2-7 and V is TRBV6-1; the match to TRBD2 covers 11 bases. The clonotype originates from a man aged 30 to 39 in good health and CMV-seronegative. CDR3 region: CASSELGLAGSSYEQYF. Here the CDR3 DNA reads TGTGCCAGCAGTGAACTAGGACTAGCGGGTAGCTCCTACGAGCAGTACTTC.